This entry lists 5 T cell receptor beta chains sequenced from one sample in a study of OX40 agonist ivuxolimab in advanced cancers. The repertoire was sequenced with immunoSEQ multiplex PCR; TCRdb's copy has only in-frame clones and lacks some. The repertoire has about 64,000 clones, roughly 87% of them found once; the top ten carry about 2.7%. The source material was CD4+ or CD8+ T cells sorted from blood, sampled in a trial of the OX40 agonist ivuxolimab. All receptors derive from an adult with an advanced solid tumor such as melanoma, head and neck, liver or kidney cancer.

This sequence joins TRBV6-1 and TRBJ1-5; D not certain. V was cut by 8 bases and J by 6 bases, with 14 bases left in between. From germline, CDR1 is MNHNS and CDR2 SASEGT. The CDR3 has 13 amino acids. The CDR3, as DNA: TGTGCCAGCGGGGTGGAAGCGGCTCAGCCCCAGCATTTT. Amino acid sequence: CASGVEAAQPQHF.

The chain has TRBV5-1 and TRBJ2-3; D gene unclear. Per germline, CDR1 SGHRS and CDR2 YFSETQ. The CDR3 contains 17 residues. V was pared by 4 bases and J by 6 bases, with 24 bases between. CDR3 loop: CASSPEWRSAPVDTQYF. The CDR3 DNA follows: TGCGCCAGCAGCCCGGAGTGGCGGAGTGCCCCAGTGGATACGCAGTATTTT.

This chain connects TRBV4-2 to TRBJ1-6; possible D gene TRBD1, 5 bases. The CDR3 has 16 residues. CDR1 is LGHNA, CDR2 YNFKEQ, per germline. Trimming removed 1 base at V and 7 bases at J, with 14 bases between. CDR3 amino acids: CASSQVASRENSPLHF. The CDR3 region has the DNA TGTGCCAGCAGCCAAGTAGCCTCCAGGGAGAATTCACCCCTCCACTTT.

This chain joins TRBV6-6 and TRBJ2-5, with TRBD1 matching over 8 bases. Germline V gene sequence: CDR1 MNHNY, CDR2 SVGAGI (reference sequence). The CDR3 has 16 residues. The junction had 14 bases not matched to a gene; V was cut back by 6 bases and J by 5 bases. DNA for the CDR3: TGTGCCAGCAGATCCACGTCACAGGGGGTAAGGGAGACCCAGTACTTC. This gives the protein CASRSTSQGVRETQYF.

The chain combines TRBV10-3 with TRBJ2-3; the D gene is possibly TRBD1 (6 bases). V lost 7 bases and J lost 8, with 19 bases in between. The germline CDR1 and CDR2 sequences are ENHRY and SYGVKD. This CDR3 comprises 14 residues. CDR3 coding DNA: TGTGCCATCAATCAGGGGTCCCAGATAGGTACGCAGTATTTT. It translates to CAINQGSQIGTQYF.